This T cell receptor beta chain comes out of a study of shared clonotypes between healthy human individuals. Study-level findings and limits: Naive CD4 clonotypes were shared across a few donors at around 5%. It was anticipated that sequencing depth would influence how many clonotypes donors shared.

Authors' data handling: ImmunoSEQ only sent back junction sequences with no quality scores, so filtering was done differently. Clones were sequenced by immunoSEQ multiplex PCR, and TCRdb holds only the in-frame ones, with some missing. The V and J calls and clone size come from that table; D and trimming were worked out from the DNA. The top ten clones hold around 2% of a sample with 600,000 to 700,000 clones, about 80% of them seen once. This clone came up a few times. Its target is not known. The germline V gene encodes CDR1 SQVTM and CDR2 ANQGSEA. The CDR3 runs to 12 residues. V lost 7 bases, J lost 5 bases, and 14 bases lay in between.

This chain joins TRBV29-1 and TRBJ2-5; D gene ambiguous. Material for sequencing was memory CD4+ T cells sorted from blood. Subset specified: CD45RA-negative fraction. The TCR originated in a woman aged 25 to 39 in good health. This chain's CDR3 is CSAASQVETQYF. The DNA for the CDR3 is TGCAGCGCCGCCTCGCAGGTGGAGACCCAGTACTTC.